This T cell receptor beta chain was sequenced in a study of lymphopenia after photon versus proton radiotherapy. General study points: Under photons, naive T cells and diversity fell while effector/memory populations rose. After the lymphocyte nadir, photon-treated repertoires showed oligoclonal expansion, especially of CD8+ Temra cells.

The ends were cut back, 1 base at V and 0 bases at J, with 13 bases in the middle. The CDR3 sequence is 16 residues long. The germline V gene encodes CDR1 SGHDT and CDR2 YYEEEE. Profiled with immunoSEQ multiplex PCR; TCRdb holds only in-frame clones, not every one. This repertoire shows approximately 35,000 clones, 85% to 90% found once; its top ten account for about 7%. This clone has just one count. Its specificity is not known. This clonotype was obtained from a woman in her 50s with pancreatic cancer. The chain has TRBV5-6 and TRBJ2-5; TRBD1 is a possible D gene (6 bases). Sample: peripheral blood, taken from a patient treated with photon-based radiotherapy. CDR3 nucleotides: TGTGCCAGCAGCTTGACGGATCAGGGGTACCAAGAGACCCAGTACTTC. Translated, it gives CASSLTDQGYQETQYF.